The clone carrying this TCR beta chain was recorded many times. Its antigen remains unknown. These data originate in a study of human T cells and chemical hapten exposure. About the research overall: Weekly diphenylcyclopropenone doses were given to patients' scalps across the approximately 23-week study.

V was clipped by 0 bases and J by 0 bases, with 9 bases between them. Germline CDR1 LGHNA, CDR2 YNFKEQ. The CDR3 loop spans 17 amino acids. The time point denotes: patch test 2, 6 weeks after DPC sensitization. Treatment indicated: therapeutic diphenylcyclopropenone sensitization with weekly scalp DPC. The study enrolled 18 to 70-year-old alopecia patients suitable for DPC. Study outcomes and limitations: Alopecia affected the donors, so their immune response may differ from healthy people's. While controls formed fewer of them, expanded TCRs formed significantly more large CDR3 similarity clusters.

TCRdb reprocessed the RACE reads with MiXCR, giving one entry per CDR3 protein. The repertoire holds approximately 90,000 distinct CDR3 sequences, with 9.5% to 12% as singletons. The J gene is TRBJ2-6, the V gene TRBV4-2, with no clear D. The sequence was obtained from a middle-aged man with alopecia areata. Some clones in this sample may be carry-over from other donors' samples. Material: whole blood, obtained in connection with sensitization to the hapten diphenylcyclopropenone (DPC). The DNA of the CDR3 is TGTGCCAGCAGCCAAGATGGAGTGCTCTCTGGGGCCAACGTCCTGACTTTC. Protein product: CASSQDGVLSGANVLTF.